These T cell receptor beta chains were read from a single sample in a study of T cell responses to AZD1222 COVID-19 vaccine. Produced via immunoSEQ multiplex PCR; TCRdb's table is partial and in-frame only. The table records some 22,000 clones, approximately 86% of them present only once. The sample consisted of peripheral blood, taken on day 0 of AZD1222 vaccination. The receptors shown here come from an adult in good health. Both conserved end residues are part of each CDR3. The D gene is left open where the match is weak. Clone size is shown for a subset of rows, as once, few, many or a class of expanded clone.

cdr3_nt cdr3_aa d_call v_call clone_size j_call
TGTGCCAGCAGTTCGCCCTCGACCGTACGCACTGAAGCTTTCTTT CASSSPSTVRTEAFF NA TRBV27 NA TRBJ1-1
TGTGCCAGCAGCTCGAGATTAGCGGGCAGAGATGAGCAGTTCTTC CASSSRLAGRDEQFF TRBD2 TRBV7-2 few TRBJ2-1
TGCGCCAGCAGCTTGGGCGGAGTTAACAATGAGCAGTTCTTC CASSLGGVNNEQFF NA TRBV5-1 NA TRBJ2-1
TGTGCCAGTAGTATAGATCTTCAGGGGGATATAGCCTACGAGCAGTACTTC CASSIDLQGDIAYEQYF TRBD1 TRBV19 NA TRBJ2-7
TGTGCCAGCAGTTACGAAGGAAACACCATATATTTT CASSYEGNTIYF NA TRBV6-5 NA TRBJ1-3
TGTGCCAGTAGTATATACTCCTCCGGCGCGCAGTATTTT CASSIYSSGAQYF NA TRBV19 NA TRBJ2-3
TGCAGTGTAAGACTAGCCGCGACCCAGTACTTC CSVRLAATQYF TRBD2 TRBV20-1 NA TRBJ2-5
TGTGCCAGCAGCCCGGGACAGGAGGAGACCCAGTACTTC CASSPGQEETQYF TRBD1 TRBV5-4 NA TRBJ2-5
TGCAGCGCCGGGGGAGGCTATGGCTACACCTTC CSAGGGYGYTF NA TRBV29-1 NA TRBJ1-2
TGTGCCAGCAGCAATAACGGGGTTGGAACAGCCCAGCATTTT CASSNNGVGTAQHF NA TRBV21-1 NA TRBJ1-5
TGTGCCAGCAGCTTAATGGATCCCAAACTGTTTTTT CASSLMDPKLFF NA TRBV7-9 few TRBJ1-4
TGTGCCAGCAGACCACAGGGGCTAGCCTATGGCTACACCTTC CASRPQGLAYGYTF TRBD1 TRBV28 NA TRBJ1-2
TGTGCCAGCAGCTCCCCTAGCACAGATACGCAGTATTTT CASSSPSTDTQYF NA TRBV12-3/TRBV12-4 NA TRBJ2-3
TGCAGTGCTAGTGCAGGGGCGGGTCGCAATCAGCCCCAGCATTTT CSASAGAGRNQPQHF NA TRBV20-1 NA TRBJ1-5
TGTGCCAGCAGTAGGGACAGGGTTGAAAAACTGTTTTTT CASSRDRVEKLFF TRBD1 TRBV6-5 few TRBJ1-4
TGTGCCAGCAGTCCGCAGACGACAGGGTGGGACACTGAAGCTTTCTTT CASSPQTTGWDTEAFF TRBD1 TRBV27 NA TRBJ1-1
TGTGCCAGCAGCGAAACCGGGACCGGGGAGCTGTTTTTT CASSETGTGELFF NA TRBV7-3 few TRBJ2-2
TGTGCCAGCAGGCCAAACAGGGAAAATGAGCAGTTCTTC CASRPNRENEQFF NA TRBV6-5 once TRBJ2-1
TGTGCCAGCAGTTGGGGGGTAGGCACAGATACGCAGTATTTT CASSWGVGTDTQYF NA TRBV2 once TRBJ2-3
TGTGCCAGCAGTCCGAGACAGGGTACCTACGAGCAGTACTTC CASSPRQGTYEQYF TRBD1 TRBV28 NA TRBJ2-7
TGTGCCAGTAGTGTCCAAGTGAACACCGGGGAGCTGTTTTTT CASSVQVNTGELFF NA TRBV19 NA TRBJ2-2
TGCGCCAGCAGCCCAGGACGGGGGTTCACTGAAGCTTTCTTT CASSPGRGFTEAFF NA TRBV4-3 NA TRBJ1-1
TGTGCCAGTAGTATTCGGGATAATTCACCCCTCCACTTT CASSIRDNSPLHF NA TRBV19 NA TRBJ1-6
TGTGCCAGCAGTGAAAGGCCGGCGGGAGGGTACTACGAGCAGTACTTC CASSERPAGGYYEQYF TRBD2 TRBV2 NA TRBJ2-7
TGTGCCAGCAAGGTCAGCTCCTATAATTCACCCCTCCACTTT CASKVSSYNSPLHF NA TRBV28 few TRBJ1-6
TGTGCCAGCAGTTCTACCGAGCAGGGTACTCGGGGGGCCAACGTCCTGACTTTC CASSSTEQGTRGANVLTF NA TRBV13 NA TRBJ2-6
TGCAGCGCGAGGATCCAGACCGGGGAGCTGTTTTTT CSARIQTGELFF NA TRBV29-1 NA TRBJ2-2
TGTGCCAGCAGTTACGGGGGTGGGGTGAAGCAGTTCTTC CASSYGGGVKQFF NA TRBV6-5 NA TRBJ2-1
TGTGCCAGCAGCTTGTTAGGGGGCAATTCACCCCTCCACTTT CASSLLGGNSPLHF TRBD1 TRBV5-5 NA TRBJ1-6
TGTGCCAGCAGTGAAACCTTGAACACTGAAGCTTTCTTT CASSETLNTEAFF NA TRBV2 once TRBJ1-1
TGTGCCAGCAGTGCGTTAACAGGGTTTCCTGAAGCTTTCTTT CASSALTGFPEAFF NA TRBV6-2/TRBV6-3 NA TRBJ1-1
TGTGCCTGGAGTCGAGTGTCGGACTATGGCTACACCTTC CAWSRVSDYGYTF NA TRBV30 NA TRBJ1-2
TGTGCCAGACAGGGGGCGGATGGCTACACCTTC CARQGADGYTF TRBD1 TRBV2 NA TRBJ1-2
TGTGCCAGCAGTTTCGACAGGGTTGCCGAAGCTTTCTTT CASSFDRVAEAFF TRBD1 TRBV12-3/TRBV12-4 NA TRBJ1-1
TGTGCCAGCAGCCAAGGCCAGCTCCAGGTCGCCTACGAGCAGTACTTC CASSQGQLQVAYEQYF NA TRBV3-1/TRBV3-2 NA TRBJ2-7
TGTGCCAGCATGCCCACCGGATTTGGGTTAACCTCCTACGAGCAGTACTTC CASMPTGFGLTSYEQYF NA TRBV25-1 NA TRBJ2-7
TGTGCCAGCAGCCAAGGCGCAAGGCAAGCGGCTTTCTTT CASSQGARQAAFF NA TRBV3-1/TRBV3-2 NA TRBJ1-1
TGTGCCAGCAGTTTATCCCCCTGGGGGCCCGGAAACACCATATATTTT CASSLSPWGPGNTIYF NA TRBV27 NA TRBJ1-3
TGTGCCAGCAGCCAAGGGGCGGTGAGCGGGGGGGCACAAGAGACCCAGTACTTC CASSQGAVSGGAQETQYF TRBD2 TRBV3-1/TRBV3-2 NA TRBJ2-5
TGTGCCAGTAGTACCCGGGAAACCGGGGAGCTGTTTTTT CASSTRETGELFF NA TRBV19 few TRBJ2-2
TGTGCCAGCAGCTACGGGACAGGGGCTGGCGGGGAGCTGTTTTTT CASSYGTGAGGELFF TRBD1 TRBV7-9 once TRBJ2-2
TGTGCCAGTATGGGGACAATGAACACTGAAGCTTTCTTT CASMGTMNTEAFF NA TRBV19 NA TRBJ1-1
TGTGCCAGCAGCTCGGGACTACATGCCGATACGCAGTATTTT CASSSGLHADTQYF TRBD2 TRBV7-3 NA TRBJ2-3
TGTGCCAGCAGTACCGGGAGAGTCTACGACCCTGAGGCCTACGAGCAGTACTTC CASSTGRVYDPEAYEQYF NA TRBV28 NA TRBJ2-7
TGTGCCAGCAGCCCAGGGACTAGCGGGGTCGGGGAGCTGTTTTTT CASSPGTSGVGELFF TRBD2 TRBV13 NA TRBJ2-2
TGCGCCAGCAGCTCCACAGGGAACTCTGGAAACACCATATATTTT CASSSTGNSGNTIYF NA TRBV5-1 NA TRBJ1-3
TGTGCCAGCAGCCCTACAGGGTACAACACAGATACGCAGTATTTT CASSPTGYNTDTQYF NA TRBV7-3 NA TRBJ2-3
TGTGCCAGCAGCCCCCTTGGGGCGAACACCGGGGAGCTGTTTTTT CASSPLGANTGELFF NA TRBV11-1 once TRBJ2-2
TGTGCCAGCAGCGCGGACAGCGGAAACACCATATATTTT CASSADSGNTIYF NA TRBV9 NA TRBJ1-3
TGTGCCAGCAGTTTTGCCGTTGGGACAGGGATTGAAGCTTTCTTT CASSFAVGTGIEAFF TRBD1 TRBV27 NA TRBJ1-1
TGTGCCAGCAGTTCATCTGGTAAGGGACAAGAGACCCAGTACTTC CASSSSGKGQETQYF NA TRBV7-8 NA TRBJ2-5
TGTGCCAGCGGGAGTCGGAATGAGCAGTTCTTC CASGSRNEQFF NA TRBV7-9 once TRBJ2-1
TGTGCCAGCAGCCTGGAGGATTGGACTAGCGGCACAGATACGCAGTATTTT CASSLEDWTSGTDTQYF TRBD2 TRBV5-5 once TRBJ2-3